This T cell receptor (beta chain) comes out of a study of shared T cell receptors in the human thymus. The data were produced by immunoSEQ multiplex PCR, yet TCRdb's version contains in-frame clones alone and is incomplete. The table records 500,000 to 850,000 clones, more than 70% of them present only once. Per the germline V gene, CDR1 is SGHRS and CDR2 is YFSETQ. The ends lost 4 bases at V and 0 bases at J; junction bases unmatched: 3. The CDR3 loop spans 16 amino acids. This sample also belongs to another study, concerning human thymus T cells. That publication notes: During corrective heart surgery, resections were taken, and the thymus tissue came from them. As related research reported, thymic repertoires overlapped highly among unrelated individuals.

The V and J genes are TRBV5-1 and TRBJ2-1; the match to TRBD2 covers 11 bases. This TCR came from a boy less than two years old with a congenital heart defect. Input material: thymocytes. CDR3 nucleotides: TGCGCCAGCAGCCCTAGCGGGGGGAACTCCTACAATGAGCAGTTCTTC. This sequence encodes CASSPSGGNSYNEQFF. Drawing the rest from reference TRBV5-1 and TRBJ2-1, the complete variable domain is KAGVTQTPRYLIKTRGQQVTLSCSPISGHRSVSWYQQTPGQGLQFLFEYFSETQRNKGNFPGRFSGRQFSNSRSEMNVSTLELGDSALYLCASSPSGGNSYNEQFFGPGTRLTVL.